This TCR beta chain was observed in a study of cytomegalovirus exposure and HLA in healthy donors. Here immunoSEQ multiplex PCR was the method, and the copy in TCRdb shows in-frame clones only, minus some. The data contain approximately 100,000 clones, approximately 93% of them singletons. CDR1 and CDR2 from the germline V gene are MNHNS and SASEGT. With V trimmed by 2 bases and J by 7 bases, 19 bases remained unmatched. The CDR3 totals 18 residues. This clone was observed once. Antigen unknown. Study-wide findings and caveats: Some public TCRs appeared in many individuals, while most sequences were rare. TCR clusters originating in the first cohort tended to co-occur in the approximately 120 validation repertoires, according to a later analysis.

The rearrangement links TRBV6-1 to TRBJ2-5, with 7 bases matching TRBD1. The sequencing sample was made of PBMCs. The sequence derives from a woman in her twenties or thirties in good health and CMV-seropositive. CDR3 nucleotide sequence: TGTGCCAGCAGTGAACCAGCAGGACGACAGGGAGTTAGGTGGACCCAGTACTTC. It encodes CASSEPAGRQGVRWTQYF.